Listed below are T cell receptor beta chains from one sample, sequenced in a study of cytomegalovirus exposure and HLA in healthy donors. The assay was immunoSEQ multiplex PCR, and TCRdb's table has in-frame clones only and misses some. This sample's table has tens of thousands of clones. The sample comprised PBMCs. The origin of the receptors is a girl aged 10-17 years in good health and CMV-seropositive. Both conserved end residues are part of each CDR3. A D gene is named only where the DNA matches it firmly.

D: TRBD1; V: TRBV19; length: 18; J: TRBJ1-5; CDR3: CASSIQDRAPYSNQPQHF
D: NA; V: TRBV28; length: 12; J: TRBJ1-1; CDR3: CASRDTHTEAFF
D: NA; V: TRBV5-1; length: 13; J: TRBJ1-1; CDR3: CASSQNMNTEAFF
D: TRBD1; V: TRBV19; length: 16; J: TRBJ1-5; CDR3: CASSKGQGAGNQPQHF
D: TRBD1; V: TRBV7-6; length: 15; J: TRBJ1-2; CDR3: CASSPRGQGRGGYTF
D: TRBD1; V: TRBV30; length: 14; J: TRBJ1-2; CDR3: CAWSVDRDTYGYTF
D: TRBD2; V: TRBV7-2; length: 16; J: TRBJ2-1; CDR3: CASSTRRGGGNNEQFF
D: NA; V: TRBV5-5; length: 14; J: TRBJ2-7; CDR3: CASSLRQYAYEQYF
D: TRBD1; V: TRBV2; length: 16; J: TRBJ2-1; CDR3: CASSPSDRGSYNEQFF
D: NA; V: TRBV4-1; length: 12; J: TRBJ1-5; CDR3: CASSKDDRAQHF
D: NA; V: TRBV7-2; length: 16; J: TRBJ2-2; CDR3: CASKPQDRLNTGELFF
D: TRBD2; V: TRBV6-1; length: 15; J: TRBJ2-2; CDR3: CASLPGLATSQGLFF
D: NA; V: TRBV5-4; length: 14; J: TRBJ1-4; CDR3: CASSLQGSREKLFF
D: NA; V: TRBV9; length: 16; J: TRBJ2-2; CDR3: CASSPSFGTNTGELFF
D: NA; V: TRBV4-3; length: 15; J: TRBJ2-3; CDR3: CASSQDKRATDTQYF
D: TRBD1; V: TRBV14; length: 15; J: TRBJ1-2; CDR3: CASSQDRGLAYGYTF
D: TRBD1; V: TRBV4-3; length: 13; J: TRBJ1-2; CDR3: CASSQDRGDGYTF
D: NA; V: TRBV2; length: 14; J: TRBJ2-2; CDR3: CASRNRADTGELFF
D: TRBD1; V: TRBV5-1; length: 14; J: TRBJ1-2; CDR3: CASSGTGGERGYTF